This T cell receptor beta chain is drawn from a study of T cells after yellow fever vaccination. Study-wide context: SMART-Seq v4 Ultra Low Input handled preparation of low-cell-number fractions. Study observations and caveats: Repertoires sorted by FACS could include abundant clonotypes that are contaminants from the bulk population.

MiXCR, applied by TCRdb to the 5' RACE reads, yields one record per CDR3 protein. The table records about 430,000 distinct CDR3 sequences, approximately 19% of them present only once. The CDR3 is made up of 15 amino acids. V lost 5 bases, J lost 3 bases, and 13 bases lay in between. This clonotype was seen a handful of times. Its target is unknown. The TCR originated in a man aged 18 to 29 who received the YFV17D yellow fever vaccine. V and J are TRBV12-3 or TRBV12-4 and TRBJ1-4; D gene ambiguous. This material consisted of PBMCs, taken before the yellow fever booster vaccination. The CDR3 DNA follows: TGTGCCAGCAGTCCTTGGGCGGCCTCTAATGAAAAACTGTTTTTT. The encoded protein is CASSPWAASNEKLFF.